Sequencing of this T cell receptor (beta chain) was carried out in a study of early T cells in non-severe SARS-CoV-2 infection. TCRdb called the 5' RACE reads again in MiXCR, with one record for every CDR3 protein. The table includes about 56,000 distinct CDR3 sequences, over 13% detected once. Study results and limitations: Lookups in VDJdb leaned toward anti-spike CD8 responses and missed private and CD4 specificities.

About this clonotype itself: The antigen remains unidentified.

This CDR3 has 14 amino acids. The ends were cut back, 6 bases at V and 4 bases at J, with 15 bases in the middle. Germline V gene data show CDR1 as MGHDK and CDR2 as SYGVNS. This rearrangement joins TRBV25-1 to TRBJ2-5; no clear D gene. Here the sequenced sample was whole blood, taken at baseline. This sequence was found in an adult who was a healthcare worker with PCR-confirmed SARS-CoV-2 infection or an uninfected control (not recorded which). The chain's CDR3 is CASRWSELAETQYF. The CDR3 nucleotides read TGTGCCAGCAGATGGAGTGAGCTGGCAGAGACCCAGTACTTC.